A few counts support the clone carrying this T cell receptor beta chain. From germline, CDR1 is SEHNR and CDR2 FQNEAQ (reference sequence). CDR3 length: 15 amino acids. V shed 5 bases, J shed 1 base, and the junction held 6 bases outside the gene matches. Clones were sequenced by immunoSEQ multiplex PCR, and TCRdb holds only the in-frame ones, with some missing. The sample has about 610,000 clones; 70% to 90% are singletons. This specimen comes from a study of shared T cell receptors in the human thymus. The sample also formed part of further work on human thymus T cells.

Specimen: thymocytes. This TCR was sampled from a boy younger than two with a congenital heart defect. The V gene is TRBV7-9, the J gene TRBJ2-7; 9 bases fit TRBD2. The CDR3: CASSRPLAGSYEQYF. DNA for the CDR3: TGTGCCAGCAGCCGCCCACTAGCGGGTTCCTACGAGCAGTACTTC. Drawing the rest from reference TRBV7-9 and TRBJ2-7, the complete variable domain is DTGVSQNPRHKITKRGQNVTFRCDPISEHNRLYWYRQTLGQGPEFLTYFQNEAQLEKSRLLSDRFSAERPKGSFSTLEIQRTEQGDSAMYLCASSRPLAGSYEQYFGPGTRLTVT.